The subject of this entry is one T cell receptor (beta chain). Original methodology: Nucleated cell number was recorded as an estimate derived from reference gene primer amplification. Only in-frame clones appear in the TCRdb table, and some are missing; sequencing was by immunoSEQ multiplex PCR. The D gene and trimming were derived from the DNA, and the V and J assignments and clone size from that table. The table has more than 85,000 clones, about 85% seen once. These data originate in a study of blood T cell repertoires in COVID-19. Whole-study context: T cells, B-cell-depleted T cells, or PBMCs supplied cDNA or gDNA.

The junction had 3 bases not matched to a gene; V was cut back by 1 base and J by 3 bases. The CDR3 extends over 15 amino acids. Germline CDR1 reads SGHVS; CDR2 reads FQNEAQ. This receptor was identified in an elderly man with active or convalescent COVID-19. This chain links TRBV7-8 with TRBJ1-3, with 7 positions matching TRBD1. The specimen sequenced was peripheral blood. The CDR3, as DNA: TGTGCCAGCAGCTTAGGCAGGGGGTTTGGAAACACCATATATTTT. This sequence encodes CASSLGRGFGNTIYF.